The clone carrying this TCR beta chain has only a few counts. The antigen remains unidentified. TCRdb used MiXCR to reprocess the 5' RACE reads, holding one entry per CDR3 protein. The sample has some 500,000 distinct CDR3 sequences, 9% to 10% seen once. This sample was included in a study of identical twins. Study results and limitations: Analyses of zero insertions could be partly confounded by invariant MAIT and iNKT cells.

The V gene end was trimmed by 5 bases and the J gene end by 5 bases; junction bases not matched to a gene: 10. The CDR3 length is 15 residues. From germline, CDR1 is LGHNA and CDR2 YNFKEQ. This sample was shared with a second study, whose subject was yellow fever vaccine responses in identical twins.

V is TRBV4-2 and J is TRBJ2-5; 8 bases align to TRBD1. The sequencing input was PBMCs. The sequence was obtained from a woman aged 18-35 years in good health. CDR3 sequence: CASSEIRGLGETQYF. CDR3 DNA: TGTGCCAGCAGCGAAATCAGGGGGCTGGGGGAGACCCAGTACTTC.